Sequencing of this TCR beta chain was carried out in a study of T cell repertoires in cytomegalovirus infection. Study information: Evidence of both CMV infection and a matching HLA type came from public TCR beta signatures.

This CDR3 is built from 12 residues. Looked up from germline, CDR1 is DFQATT and CDR2 is SNEGSKA (reference sequence). V dropped 6 bases and J dropped 5 bases, with 11 bases sitting between them. This clonotype was counted at least ten times. Its cognate antigen is unknown. Whole-study results and caveats: Of the TCR beta families, the public ones yielded a cumulative frequency that identified carriers of CMV plus the relevant HLA. CMV-specific TCR beta clonotypes restricted by HLA-C were the ones dominating the ex vivo response.

Each CDR3 protein gets one entry after TCRdb re-called the reads with MiXCR. This table has about 490,000 distinct CDR3 sequences, approximately 10% appearing once. The chain uses TRBV20-1 and TRBJ1-5; a possible D gene is TRBD1 (5 bases). Material: PBMCs. The sequence came from a human donor in good health (CMV status not recorded). Some clones in this sample may be carry-over from other donors' samples. The CDR3 DNA sequence: TGCAGTGCCCAGACGGGGGATCAGCCCCAGCATTTT. Residues: CSAQTGDQPQHF.